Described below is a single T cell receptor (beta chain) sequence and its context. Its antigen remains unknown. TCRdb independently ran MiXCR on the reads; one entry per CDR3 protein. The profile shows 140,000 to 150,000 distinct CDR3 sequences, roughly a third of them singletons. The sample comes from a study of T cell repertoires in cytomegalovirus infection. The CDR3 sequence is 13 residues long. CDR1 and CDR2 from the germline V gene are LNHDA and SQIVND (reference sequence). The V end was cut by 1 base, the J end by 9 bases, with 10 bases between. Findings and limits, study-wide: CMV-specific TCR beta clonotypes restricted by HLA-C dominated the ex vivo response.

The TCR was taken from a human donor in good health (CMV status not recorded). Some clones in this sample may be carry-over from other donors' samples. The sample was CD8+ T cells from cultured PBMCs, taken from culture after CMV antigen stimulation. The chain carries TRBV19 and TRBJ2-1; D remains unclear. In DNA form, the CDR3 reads TGTGCCAGTAGTATAGGAGCTAGTGCTGAGCAGTTCTTC. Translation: CASSIGASAEQFF.